This TCR beta chain was captured by sequencing in a study of a mutant IDH1 vaccine in newly diagnosed glioma. Study at large: Former treatment meant radiotherapy, temozolomide, or both; the majority had gotten both.

Clones were read by immunoSEQ multiplex PCR, and TCRdb kept only the in-frame ones, dropping some. The sample has 65,000 or so clones; 70% to 90% are singletons. This clone was observed a handful of times. What it binds is not known. The V segment lost 5 bases and the J segment 2 bases; nucleotides outside the gene matches: 6. CDR3 length: 14 residues. Germline assignment: CDR1 SGHRS and CDR2 YFSETQ. Sample time point: week 23, last vaccination. Each vaccine dose was 300 ug of mutant IDH1 20-mer peptide, with topical imiquimod. This specimen consisted of PBMCs, obtained from a glioma patient whose treatment included an IDH1 peptide vaccine. The V call is TRBV5-1, the J call TRBJ1-2, with TRBD1 matching 7 bases. The TCR originated in a man younger than 40 with glioma. The DNA for the CDR3 is TGCGCCAGCAGGACACCGGGACAGAACTATGGCTACACCTTC. Its translation is CASRTPGQNYGYTF.